This T cell receptor (beta chain) is from a study of cytomegalovirus exposure and HLA in healthy donors (TCRdb year 2017). Background for the entire study: According to a later analysis, one platform produced both the roughly 110 validation repertoires and the approximately 660 repertoires of the first cohort. To predict cytomegalovirus infection status, the study combined high-throughput TCR immunosequencing, statistical association of individual TCRs with disease status, and machine learning. Besides the first cohort of some 670 subjects, a separate validation cohort made up of about 120 different subjects was used. The study was designed to test whether signatures of past pathogen exposure could be identified by cataloging public T cell receptors.

The donors were included in the validation cohort of 120 subjects, a group kept apart from the approximately 670-subject first cohort. The CDR3, from cysteine to phenylalanine, totals 15 residues. Only the CDR3 part of the read is kept: 45 bases, read in frame from the first base. Reading the germline V gene gives CDR1 LGHNT and CDR2 FRNRAP. For this chain, trimming is 4 bases at the V end and 5 bases at the J end, and the number of junction bases without a gene match is 9. Libraries were built with the immunoSEQ multiplex PCR assay. In the paper's pipeline: A statistical classification framework was developed to diagnose cytomegalovirus status using the catalog of TCR beta chain sequences. TCRdb holds this immuneACCESS table with in-frame rearrangements only. Some clones are missing; in checked studies, unresolved V genes explain under half, and the rest has no known cause. V and J calls and clone size are given by that table; D and trimming were obtained from the DNA. The sample data list some 46,000 clones, and about 93% of these were observed just once. In total, the top ten clones hold more than 4.5% of the sample.

Results the study describes overall, beyond this receptor: The validation cohort had no HLA typing available for a later analysis, so co-occurrence within that cohort was assessed over all 130 or so repertoires. Subsequent analysis determined that TCRs grouped into clusters in the first cohort also showed a tendency toward co-occurrence across the 130 or so validation repertoires, and roughly 94% of cluster scores exceeded 0. The authors suggested that the approach could potentially be generalized to other disease states and immunological phenotypes. A few of the identified cytomegalovirus-associated TCR beta chains were confirmed in vitro to be specific for cytomegalovirus antigens. Cytomegalovirus status was reported to be diagnosed by the classifier with high specificity and sensitivity in both the original and validation cohorts. While some public TCRs were present in many individuals, most TCR sequences turned up only very rarely across donors. The study listed 150 to 200 TCR beta chains as associated with cytomegalovirus.

A word on this clone: The antigen it recognizes is unknown. Base-call qualities are not available, and no considerably larger clone is one nucleotide away.

This receptor was obtained from a man aged 18 to 30 in good health and CMV-seronegative. Sequencing was carried out using PBMCs. The chain joins TRBV12-5 to TRBJ2-5, and 8 junctional nucleotides match TRBD1. Here is the DNA: TGTGCTAGTGGTTCGACAGGGGAAGGGAGGGAGACCCAGTACTTC. Translation gives CASGSTGEGRETQYF.